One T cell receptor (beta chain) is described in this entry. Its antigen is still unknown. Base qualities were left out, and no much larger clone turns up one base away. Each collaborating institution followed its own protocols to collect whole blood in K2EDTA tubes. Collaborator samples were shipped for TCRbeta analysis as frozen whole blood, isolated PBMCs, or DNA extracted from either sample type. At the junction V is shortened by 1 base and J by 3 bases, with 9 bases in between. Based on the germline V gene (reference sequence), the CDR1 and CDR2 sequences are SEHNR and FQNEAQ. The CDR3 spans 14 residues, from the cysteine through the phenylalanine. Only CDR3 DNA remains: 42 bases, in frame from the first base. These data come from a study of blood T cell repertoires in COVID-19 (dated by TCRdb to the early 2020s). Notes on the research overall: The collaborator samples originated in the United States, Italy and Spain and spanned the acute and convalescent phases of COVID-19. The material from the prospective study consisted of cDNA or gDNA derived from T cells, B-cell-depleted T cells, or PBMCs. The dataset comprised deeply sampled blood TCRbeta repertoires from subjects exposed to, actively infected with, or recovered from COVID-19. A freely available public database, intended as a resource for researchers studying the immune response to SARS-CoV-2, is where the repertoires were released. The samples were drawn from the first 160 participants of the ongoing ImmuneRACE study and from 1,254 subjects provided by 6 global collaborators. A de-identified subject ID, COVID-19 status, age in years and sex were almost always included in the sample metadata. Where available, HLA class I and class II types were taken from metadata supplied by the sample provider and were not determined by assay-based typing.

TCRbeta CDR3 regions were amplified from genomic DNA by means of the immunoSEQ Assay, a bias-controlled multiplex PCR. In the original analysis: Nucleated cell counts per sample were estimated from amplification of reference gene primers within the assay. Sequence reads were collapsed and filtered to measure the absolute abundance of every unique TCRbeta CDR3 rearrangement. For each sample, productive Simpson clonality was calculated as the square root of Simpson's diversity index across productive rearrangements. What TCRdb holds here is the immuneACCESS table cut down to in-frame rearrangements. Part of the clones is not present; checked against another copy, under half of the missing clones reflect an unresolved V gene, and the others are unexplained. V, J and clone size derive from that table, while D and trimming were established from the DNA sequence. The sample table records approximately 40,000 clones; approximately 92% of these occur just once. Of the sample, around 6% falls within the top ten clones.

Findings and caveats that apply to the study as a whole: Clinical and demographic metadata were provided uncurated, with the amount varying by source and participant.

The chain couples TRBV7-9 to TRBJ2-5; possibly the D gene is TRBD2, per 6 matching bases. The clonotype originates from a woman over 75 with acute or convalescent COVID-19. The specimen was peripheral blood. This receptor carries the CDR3 CASSLGGTEETQYF. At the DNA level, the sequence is TGTGCCAGCAGCTTAGGCGGGACTGAAGAGACCCAGTACTTC.